Detailed here is one TCR beta chain. What it recognizes is unknown. A much larger clone lies a single base off, so this may be a read error. The germline gives CDR1 SGHDT, CDR2 YYEEEE. This CDR3 has 14 residues. The data belong to a study of post-analysis software for immune sequencing data. Study context: Some patients lacked subtype; others had relapsing-remitting, secondary progressive or progressive-relapsing disease. Study-wide results and limits: By F measure, samples from a shared preparation batch strongly co-clustered. Multiple sclerosis patients had significantly lower normalized Chao1 diversity than controls. In patients, about 5 TRBV segments were more frequent than in controls, with TRBV5-6, TRBV5-1 and TRBV20-1 among them.

TCR beta cDNA libraries had unique molecular identifiers. A population of 1 to 10 million T cells gave rise to about 500,000 cDNA molecules. TCRdb redid the calling of the PCR reads with MiXCR, one entry per CDR3 protein. This table holds 700,000 to 800,000 distinct CDR3 sequences, roughly 27% found once. The chain uses TRBV5-6 and TRBJ2-7, with TRBD1 matching over 10 bases. The sequence came from a girl under 18 with multiple sclerosis. Sequenced: blood. Here the CDR3 reads CASSPDRGPYVQYF. Here the CDR3 DNA reads TGTGCCAGCAGCCCTGACAGGGGGCCCTACGTGCAGTACTTC.